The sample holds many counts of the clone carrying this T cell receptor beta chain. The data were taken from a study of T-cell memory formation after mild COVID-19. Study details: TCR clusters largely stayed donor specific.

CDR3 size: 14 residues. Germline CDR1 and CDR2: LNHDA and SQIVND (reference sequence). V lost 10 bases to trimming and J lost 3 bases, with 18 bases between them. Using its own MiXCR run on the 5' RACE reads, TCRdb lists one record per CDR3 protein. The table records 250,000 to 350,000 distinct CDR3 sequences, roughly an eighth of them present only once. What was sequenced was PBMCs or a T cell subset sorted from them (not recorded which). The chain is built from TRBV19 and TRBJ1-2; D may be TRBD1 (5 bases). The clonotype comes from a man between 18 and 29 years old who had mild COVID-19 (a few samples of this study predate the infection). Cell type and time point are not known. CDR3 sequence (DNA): TGTGCCACCGCGGTTGACTCAGGGTACTATGGCTACACCTTC. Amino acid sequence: CATAVDSGYYGYTF. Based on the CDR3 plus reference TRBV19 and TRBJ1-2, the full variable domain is DGGITQSPKYLFRKEGQNVTLSCEQNLNHDAMYWYRQDPGQGLRLIYYSQIVNDFQKGDIAEGYSVSREKKESFPLTVTSAQKNPTAFYLCATAVDSGYYGYTFGSGTRLTVV.